Below, 27 T cell receptor beta chains from the same sample are listed, as sequenced in a study of human thymus T cells. The thymus tissue came from resections taken during corrective heart surgery. Assay: immunoSEQ multiplex PCR; the TCRdb copy retains only in-frame clones and omits some. The sample consists of roughly 120,000 clones, about 93% of them appearing once. The material sequenced was thymus tissue. The receptors come from a boy under two years old with a congenital heart defect but otherwise immunologically healthy.

A single count supports this clone. This sequence joins TRBV27 and TRBJ2-1; 8 bases align to TRBD2. The CDR3 has 15 amino acids. Germline V lookup: CDR1 MNHEY, CDR2 SMNVEV (reference sequence). The V gene end was trimmed by 2 bases and the J gene end by 4 bases; junction bases not matched to a gene: 4. For the CDR3, the DNA is TGTGCCAGCAGTTTAACGGGGGGGAGTTACAATGAGCAGTTCTTC. It encodes CASSLTGGSYNEQFF.

The V call is TRBV7-8, the J call TRBJ2-7; 7 nucleotides match TRBD2. The CDR3 has 15 amino acids. Trimming removed 1 base from V and 6 bases from J; junction bases left unmatched: 9. Germline values: CDR1 SGHVS, CDR2 FQNEAQ. CDR3 sequence (DNA): TGTGCCAGCAGCTTAGGAGGGGACGGGGAGGGCGAGCAGTACTTC. As protein: CASSLGGDGEGEQYF. The full variable domain, with the rest looked up from reference TRBV7-8 and TRBJ2-7, is GAGVSQSPRYKVAKRGQDVALRCDPISGHVSLFWYQQALGQGPEFLTYFQNEAQLDKSGLPSDRFFAERPEGSVSTLKIQRTQQEDSAVYLCASSLGGDGEGEQYFGPGTRLTVT.

This chain links TRBV2 with TRBJ2-1; D unclear. V was pared by 7 bases and J by 12 bases, with 19 bases between. Germline-derived CDR1 and CDR2 are SNHLY and FYNNEI. The CDR3 is 13 amino acids. The CDR3 sequence: CASTNLIAFGQFF. CDR3 sequence (DNA): TGTGCCAGCACCAATTTAATAGCTTTCGGGCAGTTCTTC. Full variable domain (outside the CDR3, taken from reference TRBV2 and TRBJ2-1): EPEVTQTPSHQVTQMGQEVILRCVPISNHLYFYWYRQILGQKVEFLVSFYNNEISEKSEIFDDQFSVERPDGSNFTLKIRSTKLEDSAMYFCASTNLIAFGQFFGPGTRLTVL.

The chain employs TRBV6-1 and TRBJ1-5; D remains ambiguous. V was trimmed by 7 bases and J by 5 bases, leaving 18 bases between them. There are 15 residues in the CDR3. The germline gives CDR1 MNHNS, CDR2 SASEGT. The CDR3 region is CASNTSRAPYQPQHF. CDR3 DNA sequence: TGTGCCAGCAACACTTCAAGGGCTCCTTATCAGCCCCAGCATTTT.

The V gene is TRBV14, the J gene TRBJ2-3; 9 bases line up with TRBD2. Germline values: CDR1 SGHDN, CDR2 FVKESK. The V segment lost 4 bases and the J segment 12 bases; nucleotides outside the gene matches: 5. CDR3 length equals 12 residues. As DNA, the CDR3 is TGTGCCAGCAGCCCGCGGGGGGGAGGACAGTATTTT. This translates into CASSPRGGGQYF.

V and J are TRBV19 and TRBJ2-5, with D unclear. CDR1 and CDR2 from the germline V gene are LNHDA and SQIVND (reference sequence). There are 15 residues in the CDR3. Between the trimmed V and J ends, which lost 1 base and 5 bases, there was a span of 14 bases. The CDR3 DNA reads TGTGCCAGTAGTATAGGGGTAAGGGTACCCGAGACCCAGTACTTC. This gives the protein CASSIGVRVPETQYF.

J is TRBJ2-3 and V is TRBV6-1; tentatively, D is TRBD1 (5 bases). This CDR3 region has 14 residues. Trimming took 5 bases from V and 2 from J, leaving 11 bases between them. Per germline, CDR1 MNHNS and CDR2 SASEGT. CDR3 protein: CASSPPGPTDTQYF. For the CDR3, the DNA is TGTGCCAGCAGTCCCCCAGGGCCCACAGATACGCAGTATTTT.

The chain links TRBV12-5 to TRBJ1-5, with 10 bases aligning to TRBD1. V lost 5 bases, J lost 3 bases, and 10 bases stayed unmatched. The CDR3 runs to 17 residues. The germline V gene has CDR1 LGHNT and CDR2 FRNRAP. The CDR3 coding sequence is TGTGCTAGTGGTCCGGGGACAGGGGCAAAGATCAATCAGCCCCAGCATTTT. Translating gives CASGPGTGAKINQPQHF.

This chain joins TRBV28 and TRBJ1-1; 8 positions agree with TRBD1. The V gene end was trimmed by 5 bases and the J gene end by 0 bases; junction bases not matched to a gene: 5. The V gene's germline CDR1 is MDHEN and CDR2 SYDVKM. This CDR3 has 15 amino acids. The CDR3: CASSPGQGVNTEAFF. The CDR3 DNA reads as TGTGCCAGCAGTCCAGGACAGGGTGTGAACACTGAAGCTTTCTTT.

This clone was seen only a few times. The chain employs TRBV4-1 and TRBJ1-1, with TRBD1 matching 10 bases. The V gene's germline CDR1 is MGHRA and CDR2 YSYEKL. V lost 4 bases and J lost 5; bases outside the gene matches: 4. This CDR3 is built from 14 residues. CDR3 DNA: TGCGCCAGCAGCCTAAGGACAGGGGGGACTGAAGCTTTCTTT. Amino acids: CASSLRTGGTEAFF.

The rearrangement joins TRBV5-6 to TRBJ1-1, with 9 bases lining up with TRBD1. The ends lost 0 bases at V and 7 bases at J; junction bases unmatched: 7. Germline loops: CDR1 SGHDT, CDR2 YYEEEE. The CDR3 runs 15 residues. The DNA of the CDR3 is TGTGCCAGCAGCTTGGTGGGACAGGGAAGAGGTGAAGCTTTCTTT. Its translation: CASSLVGQGRGEAFF.

This clone turned up a few times. J is TRBJ1-2 and V is TRBV7-9; D is perhaps TRBD1 (5 bases). Per the germline V gene, CDR1 is SEHNR and CDR2 is FQNEAQ (reference sequence). CDR3 length: 15 amino acids. V was shortened by 1 base and J by 0 bases, with 9 bases between the two germline ends. The CDR3 nucleotides read TGTGCCAGCAGCTTAGGCAGGGCCTCTAACTATGGCTACACCTTC. This encodes CASSLGRASNYGYTF.

J is TRBJ2-1 and V is TRBV7-2; D call uncertain. Germline V gives CDR1 SGHTA, CDR2 FQGNSA. The CDR3 consists of 14 residues. V lost 0 bases and J 3 bases, leaving 6 bases between the germline ends. CDR3 in amino acids: CASSLAGIYNEQFF. The CDR3 DNA is TGTGCCAGCAGCTTAGCGGGGATCTACAATGAGCAGTTCTTC.

The table lists this clone with a count of one. The rearrangement uses TRBV4-3 and TRBJ1-2; TRBD1 might be the D (5 bases). The CDR3 loop spans 15 amino acids. With 0 bases removed from V and 8 bases from J, the gap between germline ends came to 16 bases. In germline, CDR1 is LGHNA, CDR2 YSLEER. The CDR3 protein is CASSQDRGGKRGYTF. CDR3 DNA: TGCGCCAGCAGCCAAGATCGGGGGGGGAAGAGGGGCTACACCTTC.

This chain links TRBV4-1 with TRBJ2-2; 9 positions agree with TRBD1. After removal of 1 base from V and 0 bases from J, the junction contained 0 bases not matched to a gene. This CDR3 has 16 amino acids. Germline V gives CDR1 MGHRA, CDR2 YSYEKL. The CDR3 sequence is CASSQGQGANTGELFF. CDR3 nucleotides: TGCGCCAGCAGCCAAGGACAGGGGGCGAACACCGGGGAGCTGTTTTTT.

The J gene is TRBJ1-1, the V gene TRBV19, with 7 bases that match TRBD1. The ends lost 6 bases at V and 6 bases at J; junction bases unmatched: 10. The CDR3 spans 14 residues. In germline, CDR1 is LNHDA, CDR2 SQIVND (reference sequence). The CDR3 DNA follows: TGTGCCAGTAGCCACCGGGACAGTAGACCTGAAGCTTTCTTT. It is translated as CASSHRDSRPEAFF.

This clone was detected only once. The chain combines TRBV6-1 with TRBJ2-7; D gene ambiguous. Trimming took off 3 bases at V and 4 bases at J, with 22 bases between the two ends. The V gene's germline CDR1 is MNHNS and CDR2 SASEGT. This CDR3 is built from 17 residues. The CDR3 nucleotides read TGTGCCAGCAGTGATAGTCGGGCCTCAGGACGGAGATACGAGCAGTACTTC. Translating gives CASSDSRASGRRYEQYF.

This rearrangement joins TRBV28 to TRBJ2-7; either TRBD1 or TRBD2 may fit D (6 bases each). The germline V and J ends were trimmed by 6 bases and 0 bases, with 9 bases remaining between them. The V gene's germline CDR1 is MDHEN and CDR2 SYDVKM. This CDR3 has 13 residues. CDR3 amino acids: CASREGGSYEQYF. CDR3 DNA sequence: TGTGCCAGCAGGGAGGGGGGCTCCTACGAGCAGTACTTC.

The rearrangement joins TRBV10-3 to TRBJ2-6; perhaps D is TRBD1 or TRBD2 (5 bases each). This CDR3 is 17 amino acids long. Germline CDR1 ENHRY, CDR2 SYGVKD. V lost 10 bases and J 1 base, leaving 20 bases between the germline ends. In DNA form, the CDR3 reads TGTGCCACCTACCGCCCGAGGGGCGATTCTGGGGCCAACGTCCTGACTTTC. As protein: CATYRPRGDSGANVLTF.

V and J are TRBV2 and TRBJ2-5; D possibly corresponds to TRBD1 (5 bases). Matching the DNA end better, TRBJ2-7 makes the J call doubtful. This CDR3 is 12 amino acids long. Germline CDR1 reads SNHLY; CDR2 reads FYNNEI. This CDR3 reads CAAWGATYEQYF. The CDR3 region has the DNA TGTGCAGCTTGGGGCGCTACCTACGAGCAGTACTTC.

CDR3 DNA sequence: TGTGCCAGCAGGTACCGACAGCCTCAAATGAACACTGAAGCTTTCTTT. Its translation: CASRYRQPQMNTEAFF. The chain joins TRBV5-6 to TRBJ1-1, with D possibly matching TRBD1 (5 bases). Germline values: CDR1 SGHDT, CDR2 YYEEEE. Trimming took 5 bases from V and 0 from J, leaving 17 bases between them. CDR3 size: 16 residues.

V usage is TRBV28 and J usage is TRBJ1-5, with D perhaps matching TRBD1 (6 bases). From germline, CDR1 is MDHEN and CDR2 SYDVKM. V lost 5 bases and J 0 bases, leaving 23 bases between the germline ends. The CDR3 has 19 residues. CDR3 DNA: TGTGCCAGCAGTGTTACCGGGACGTATAGGGGGTATAGCAATCAGCCCCAGCATTTT. It codes for CASSVTGTYRGYSNQPQHF.

The rearrangement links TRBV6-1 to TRBJ1-5; 9 bases align to TRBD1. Germline CDR1 and CDR2: MNHNS and SASEGT. The CDR3 contains 15 residues. V lost 6 bases, J lost 7 bases, and 10 bases stayed unmatched. The CDR3 region has the DNA TGTGCCAGCAGCCTACCCGACAGGGGGGACCAGCCCCAGCATTTT. It codes for CASSLPDRGDQPQHF.

This clone was seen once. The chain links TRBV7-2 to TRBJ1-1, with D perhaps matching TRBD1 (6 bases). The CDR3 is 18 amino acids. V dropped 2 bases and J dropped 1 base, with 20 bases sitting between them. Per the germline V gene, CDR1 is SGHTA and CDR2 is FQGNSA. The CDR3 region has the DNA TGTGCCAGCAGCTTACGACCCCACTCGGACAGAAAGAACACTGAAGCTTTCTTT. Residues: CASSLRPHSDRKNTEAFF.

This chain uses TRBV9 with TRBJ1-1, with TRBD1 identical over 7 bases. V dropped 4 bases and J dropped 7; count of bases not matched to a gene: 10. The CDR3 is 14 amino acids. Germline CDR1 and CDR2: SGDLS and YYNGEE. The CDR3 nucleotides read TGTGCCAGCAGCCCCCAGGGGGGGGACGGTGAAGCTTTCTTT. Translation gives CASSPQGGDGEAFF.

The chain employs TRBV7-2 and TRBJ1-1; weak D call: TRBD1 (6 bases). The germline V and J ends were trimmed by 1 base and 5 bases, with 17 bases remaining between them. Germline CDR1 reads SGHTA; CDR2 reads FQGNSA. CDR3 length equals 16 residues. The CDR3 reads CASSLEYGGPGTEAFF. The CDR3 DNA follows: TGTGCCAGCAGCTTAGAGTACGGGGGGCCGGGGACTGAAGCTTTCTTT.

The V call is TRBV9, the J call TRBJ2-3; D tentatively fits TRBD1 or TRBD2 (5 bases each). V lost 4 bases and J 2 bases, leaving 20 bases between the germline ends. This CDR3 spans 17 amino acids. CDR1 is SGDLS and CDR2 is YYNGEE in the germline V gene. As DNA, the CDR3 is TGTGCCAGCAGCCCCATAGGGGTTAAGGGAGTCACAGATACGCAGTATTTT. Translated, it gives CASSPIGVKGVTDTQYF.